Below, 11 T cell receptor beta chains from the same sample are listed, as sequenced in a study of blood T cell repertoires in COVID-19. Profiling relied on immunoSEQ multiplex PCR, and the TCRdb table lists in-frame clones only, not all of them. Of 300,000 to 400,000 clones listed, roughly 89% are singletons. Material: PBMCs or T cells enriched from blood (not recorded which). The receptors here all came from a man aged 55 to 70 who had recovered from COVID-19.

This sequence joins TRBV24-1 and TRBJ2-1; D is perhaps TRBD2 (5 bases). With 0 bases removed from V and 6 bases from J, the gap between germline ends came to 11 bases. The CDR3 is 15 amino acids. CDR1 and CDR2 (germline): KGHDR, SFDVKD. As DNA, the CDR3 is TGTGCCACCAGTGATTTGGAGGGTGGGGTCAATGAGCAGTTCTTC. Its protein is CATSDLEGGVNEQFF.

Only a few counts were recorded for this clone. The chain joins TRBV7-9 to TRBJ1-1; maybe TRBD1 (5 bases). V was shortened by 1 base and J by 9 bases, with 15 bases between the two germline ends. The CDR3 totals 14 residues. The V gene's germline CDR1 is SEHNR and CDR2 FQNEAQ (reference sequence). The CDR3 loop reads CASSLDPGYGKAFF. The CDR3, as DNA: TGTGCCAGCAGCTTAGACCCAGGGTACGGCAAAGCTTTCTTT.

This clone was picked up one time. CDR3 sequence (DNA): TGTGCCACCAGTGATCTACCTGGGACTAGCGGGACCTCCTACAATGAGCAGTTCTTC. This translates into CATSDLPGTSGTSYNEQFF. The rearrangement uses TRBV24-1 and TRBJ2-1, with 13 nucleotides matching TRBD2. The V gene's germline CDR1 is KGHDR and CDR2 SFDVKD. The CDR3 loop spans 19 amino acids. V was clipped by 3 bases and J by 0 bases; unmatched bases: 7.

The chain joins TRBV11-2 to TRBJ2-2; 9 positions match TRBD1. Germline-derived CDR1 and CDR2 are SGHAT and FQNNGV. The CDR3 spans 17 residues. With V trimmed by 1 base and J by 4 bases, 7 bases remained unmatched. CDR3 sequence: CASSLAKQGASTGELFF. The CDR3 DNA follows: TGTGCCAGCAGCTTAGCCAAACAGGGGGCGAGCACCGGGGAGCTGTTTTTT.

The chain couples TRBV29-1 to TRBJ2-2; unclear D gene. Trimming shortened V by 5 bases and J by 0 bases, and 16 bases separated the two germline ends. The V gene's germline CDR1 is SQVTM and CDR2 ANQGSEA. The CDR3 covers 16 residues. The CDR3 sequence is CSVSVLGGANTGELFF. DNA for the CDR3: TGCAGCGTTAGTGTATTAGGCGGCGCGAACACCGGGGAGCTGTTTTTT.

The CDR3 DNA sequence: TGTGCCAGCAGCGGTTCGGGACAGGGGCATGGAAACACCATATATTTT. Its protein is CASSGSGQGHGNTIYF. The chain is built from TRBV9 and TRBJ1-3, with 10 positions matching TRBD1. The CDR3 is 16 residues long. Trimming at V came to 3 bases and at J to 3 bases, leaving 6 bases not matched to a gene. Germline V CDR1 and CDR2: SGDLS, YYNGEE.

The J gene is TRBJ1-2, the V gene TRBV2, with 9 bases fitting TRBD1. The germline V gene has CDR1 SNHLY and CDR2 FYNNEI. CDR3 length: 13 residues. V lost 3 bases and J lost 8; bases outside the gene matches: 4. CDR3 residues: CASSDRDRVGYTF. CDR3 in DNA: TGTGCCAGCAGTGACCGGGACAGGGTCGGCTACACCTTC.

The rearrangement uses TRBV7-3 and TRBJ2-6; D is perhaps TRBD1 (6 bases). The germline gives CDR1 SGHTA, CDR2 FQGTGA. The CDR3 sequence is 18 residues long. Deletions cut 2 bases from V and 0 bases from J, with 14 bases between. CDR3 in DNA: TGTGCCAGCAGCTTAGATTGGACAGCGAGCTCTGGGGCCAACGTCCTGACTTTC. It codes for CASSLDWTASSGANVLTF.

The table lists this clone with a count of one. The gene calls are TRBV7-2 and TRBJ1-3; TRBD1 matches 8 bases. Per germline, CDR1 SGHTA and CDR2 FQGNSA. Trimming took 2 bases from V and 1 from J; bases not matched to a gene: 7. The CDR3 has 17 residues. This CDR3 is CASSLYAGGISGNTIYF. The CDR3 region has the DNA TGTGCCAGCAGCTTATATGCAGGGGGCATTTCTGGAAACACCATATATTTT. The whole variable domain, filled in from reference TRBV7-2 and TRBJ1-3, reads GAGVSQSPSNKVTEKGKDVELRCDPISGHTALYWYRQSLGQGLEFLIYFQGNSAPDKSGLPSDRFSAERTGGSVSTLTIQRTQQEDSAVYLCASSLYAGGISGNTIYFGEGSWLTVV.

This rearrangement joins TRBV19 to TRBJ1-1; D is undetermined. Germline-derived CDR1 and CDR2 are LNHDA and SQIVND (reference sequence). V was clipped by 7 bases and J by 1 base, with 10 bases between them. CDR3 length: 13 residues. The CDR3 DNA sequence: TGTGCCAGTACCCAGAGAGGGAACACTGAAGCTTTCTTT. Residues: CASTQRGNTEAFF.

This clone was picked up one time. The chain links TRBV2 to TRBJ2-2, with no clear D. Trimming left V 5 bases short and J 7 bases short, with 11 bases between. Germline CDR1 reads SNHLY; CDR2 reads FYNNEI. The CDR3 consists of 13 residues. The DNA for the CDR3 is TGTGCCAGCAGTTTTCTAGTGGGCGGGGAGCTGTTTTTT. Encoded protein: CASSFLVGGELFF.